A selection of T cell receptor beta chains follows, all from one sample in a study of blood T cell repertoires in COVID-19. Generated by immunoSEQ multiplex PCR, the TCRdb table keeps only in-frame clones and is missing some. The profile covers about 360,000 clones, with around 84% appearing a single time and around 2.9% taken by the ten largest. The sample consisted of peripheral blood. The source of these receptors is a human donor in a cohort sampled during active COVID-19. CDR3s include the opening cysteine and the closing phenylalanine or tryptophan. D genes are given only for firm matches. Rows may omit the clone size; those that give it use once, few, many or a size class.

CASSHSATASEKLFF	TGCGCCAGCAGCCACTCGGCGACAGCGTCTGAAAAACTGTTTTTT	TRBV4-1	TRBJ1-4	.	.
CASSDRQGVSNQPQHF	TGTGCCAGCAGCGACCGACAGGGGGTTAGCAATCAGCCCCAGCATTTT	TRBV2	TRBJ1-5	.	TRBD1
CASSLATSGLYEQYF	TGCGCCAGCAGCTTGGCCACTAGCGGGTTATACGAGCAGTACTTC	TRBV5-1	TRBJ2-7	.	TRBD2
CASSQDWGVALANVGAFF	TGCGCCAGCAGCCAAGATTGGGGGGTCGCACTAGCCAATGTCGGAGCTTTCTTT	TRBV4-1	TRBJ1-1	few	.
CASSLRTSGNTGELFF	TGTGCCAGCAGCTTAAGGACTAGCGGGAACACCGGGGAGCTGTTTTTT	TRBV7-8	TRBJ2-2	.	TRBD2
CAWSVAGTGWGNEKLFF	TGTGCCTGGAGTGTAGCCGGGACAGGGTGGGGTAATGAAAAACTGTTTTTT	TRBV30	TRBJ1-4	.	TRBD1
CASSVTASSGNTIYF	TGTGCCAGCAGCGTTACAGCCTCTTCTGGAAACACCATATATTTT	TRBV9	TRBJ1-3	many	.
CASSPKGDPGYSPLHF	TGTGCCAGCAGTCCCAAAGGAGACCCGGGTTATTCACCCCTCCACTTT	TRBV27	TRBJ1-6	.	.
CASSSWEKSSGNTIYF	TGTGCCAGCAGTTCGTGGGAGAAGAGCTCTGGAAACACCATATATTTT	TRBV7-9	TRBJ1-3	.	.
CASGKHSAGRTGELFF	TGTGCCAGCGGAAAGCATTCCGCGGGGCGCACCGGGGAGCTGTTTTTT	TRBV7-9	TRBJ2-2	once	.
CSASLPGEKLFF	TGCAGTGCTAGTCTCCCGGGGGAAAAACTGTTTTTT	TRBV20-1	TRBJ1-4	.	.
CASPNHEDRNYEQYF	TGTGCCAGCCCTAACCACGAGGACAGGAACTACGAGCAGTACTTC	TRBV25-1	TRBJ2-7	.	TRBD1
CASSAKLNTEAFF	TGTGCCAGCAGTGCGAAATTGAACACTGAAGCTTTCTTT	TRBV6-2/TRBV6-3	TRBJ1-1	.	.
CASSESGPGQMNTEAFF	TGCGCCAGCAGTGAGTCGGGACCGGGACAGATGAACACTGAAGCTTTCTTT	TRBV10-1	TRBJ1-1	few	TRBD1
CASSSVITGELFF	TGTGCCAGCAGCTCCGTTATCACCGGGGAGCTGTTTTTT	TRBV5-4	TRBJ2-2	once	.
CASSHSGGAWETQYF	TGTGCCAGCAGCCATAGCGGGGGGGCGTGGGAGACCCAGTACTTC	TRBV3-1/TRBV3-2	TRBJ2-5	.	TRBD2
CASSLDELAGAGSEQFF	TGCGCCAGCAGCTTGGACGAACTAGCGGGGGCTGGGAGTGAGCAGTTCTTC	TRBV5-1	TRBJ2-1	few	TRBD2
CASSLVAGASNEQFF	TGTGCCAGCAGCTTAGTAGCGGGAGCAAGCAATGAGCAGTTCTTC	TRBV7-9	TRBJ2-1	.	TRBD2
CASSPVGSGTKETQYF	TGTGCCAGCAGCCCGGTAGGGTCTGGGACAAAAGAGACCCAGTACTTC	TRBV5-5	TRBJ2-5	once	.
CASSPGTGANYGYTF	TGCGCCAGCAGCCCCGGGACAGGAGCTAACTATGGCTACACCTTC	TRBV5-1	TRBJ1-2	.	TRBD1
CASSLTGSVRTDTQYF	TGTGCCAGCAGCTTAACAGGGTCAGTAAGGACAGATACGCAGTATTTT	TRBV7-2	TRBJ2-3	.	.
CATRRERNTEAFF	TGTGCCACACGGAGGGAGAGGAACACTGAAGCTTTCTTT	TRBV6-5	TRBJ1-1	once	.
CASSLGGGYYGYTF	TGTGCCAGCAGCTTAGGTGGCGGATACTATGGCTACACCTTC	TRBV7-9	TRBJ1-2	.	.
CASSLGQTITDTQYF	TGTGCCAGCAGCTTGGGACAGACAATCACAGATACGCAGTATTTT	TRBV5-4	TRBJ2-3	.	.
CASTPGVDTGELFF	TGTGCCAGCACTCCAGGGGTGGACACCGGGGAGCTGTTTTTT	TRBV6-5	TRBJ2-2	.	.
CASTSGTGGSYGYTF	TGCGCCAGCACTTCCGGGACAGGGGGCAGCTATGGCTACACCTTC	TRBV5-1	TRBJ1-2	few	TRBD1
CASSPSGVFF	TGTGCCAGCAGCCCGTCCGGTGTGTTTTTT	TRBV7-9	TRBJ2-2	.	.
CASSDFGTLETQYF	TGTGCCAGCAGCGACTTCGGGACACTGGAGACCCAGTACTTC	TRBV7-6	TRBJ2-5	.	.
CASSRGIQRTQYF	TGTGCCAGCAGCCGTGGAATTCAGCGGACCCAGTACTTC	TRBV6-6	TRBJ2-5	.	.
CASSPSGEHAGGYTF	TGTGCCAGCTCACCATCCGGAGAGCATGCTGGCGGCTACACCTTC	TRBV18	TRBJ1-2	.	.
CASSGPDRGKFGANYGYTF	TGTGCCAGTAGTGGCCCGGACAGGGGAAAGTTCGGAGCTAACTATGGCTACACCTTC	TRBV19	TRBJ1-2	.	TRBD1
CASRTLGTAENEQFF	TGTGCCAGCAGGACCCTCGGGACAGCTGAGAATGAGCAGTTCTTC	TRBV6-5	TRBJ2-1	.	TRBD1
CASRLPRQGSYEQYF	TGTGCCAGCAGGCTCCCGAGGCAGGGATCCTACGAGCAGTACTTC	TRBV21-1	TRBJ2-7	.	.
CASSLEPLNSPLHF	TGTGCCAGCAGCTTGGAGCCACTCAATTCACCCCTCCACTTT	TRBV5-4	TRBJ1-6	.	.
CASRSPGGPSEQYF	TGTGCCAGCAGAAGTCCGGGAGGGCCCAGCGAGCAGTACTTC	TRBV27	TRBJ2-7	.	TRBD2
CASSSPGTVKYEQYF	TGTGCCAGCAGTTCTCCCGGGACAGTTAAATACGAGCAGTACTTC	TRBV6-5	TRBJ2-7	.	TRBD1
CASSHVGFEEPLHF	TGTGCCAGCAGCCACGTCGGCTTCGAGGAACCCCTCCACTTT	TRBV6-5	TRBJ1-6	.	.
CAWSGTGVHQPQHF	TGTGCCTGGAGTGGGACAGGGGTCCATCAGCCCCAGCATTTT	TRBV30	TRBJ1-5	.	TRBD1
CASSSPLRQGLNTGELFF	TGTGCCAGCAGCTCTCCACTCCGACAGGGTCTAAACACCGGGGAGCTGTTTTTT	TRBV7-9	TRBJ2-2	.	TRBD1
CSVGETGINEQFF	TGCAGCGTTGGAGAGACAGGGATCAATGAGCAGTTCTTC	TRBV29-1	TRBJ2-1	.	TRBD1
CASSIRAGPYNEQFF	TGTGCCAGCAGCATAAGAGCAGGGCCTTACAATGAGCAGTTCTTC	TRBV7-9	TRBJ2-1	.	.
CASSLSGAETQYF	TGTGCCAGCAGCTTGAGTGGGGCAGAGACCCAGTACTTC	TRBV5-4	TRBJ2-5	few	.
CASSPAVGPGNTIYF	TGTGCCAGCAGCCCCGCCGTGGGGCCTGGAAACACCATATATTTT	TRBV7-2	TRBJ1-3	.	.
CASSEGDSPLHF	TGTGCCAGCAGTGAGGGGGATTCACCCCTCCACTTT	TRBV3-1/TRBV3-2	TRBJ1-6	.	.
CASSPRLERFDEQYF	TGTGCCAGCAGCCCTCGACTAGAAAGGTTTGACGAGCAGTACTTC	TRBV9	TRBJ2-7	.	.
CASSSGLAQPYEQYF	TGTGCCAGCAGCTCCGGACTAGCCCAACCCTACGAGCAGTACTTC	TRBV11-2	TRBJ2-7	.	TRBD2
CASSLGGTGSLAETQYF	TGTGCCAGCAGCTTGGGGGGGACAGGATCTTTGGCGGAGACCCAGTACTTC	TRBV5-4	TRBJ2-5	.	TRBD1
CASSLDSPYEQYF	TGTGCCAGCAGCTTAGACAGCCCGTACGAGCAGTACTTC	TRBV7-9	TRBJ2-7	once	.
CASSLAPSGGPERTQYF	TGCGCCAGCAGCTTGGCACCTAGCGGGGGGCCCGAGCGGACCCAGTACTTC	TRBV5-1	TRBJ2-5	.	TRBD2
CASSFRRNTEAFF	TGTGCCAGCAGCTTTAGGAGGAACACTGAAGCTTTCTTT	TRBV7-8	TRBJ1-1	.	.
CASSFRGGDSYTF	TGTGCCAGCAGCTTTCGAGGAGGCGATAGCTACACCTTC	TRBV7-2	TRBJ1-2	.	.
CASSAASGGYEQYF	TGTGCCAGCAGCGCCGCTAGCGGGGGATACGAGCAGTACTTC	TRBV7-2	TRBJ2-7	.	TRBD2
CAISKAGGDSYNEQFF	TGTGCCATCAGTAAAGCGGGGGGGGACTCCTACAATGAGCAGTTCTTC	TRBV10-3	TRBJ2-1	.	TRBD2
CASSQGQDYGYTF	TGTGCCAGTAGTCAGGGGCAGGACTATGGCTACACCTTC	TRBV19	TRBJ1-2	once	.
CASKAGLDVNTEAFF	TGTGCCAGCAAAGCAGGGCTGGACGTGAACACTGAAGCTTTCTTT	TRBV5-4	TRBJ1-1	.	.